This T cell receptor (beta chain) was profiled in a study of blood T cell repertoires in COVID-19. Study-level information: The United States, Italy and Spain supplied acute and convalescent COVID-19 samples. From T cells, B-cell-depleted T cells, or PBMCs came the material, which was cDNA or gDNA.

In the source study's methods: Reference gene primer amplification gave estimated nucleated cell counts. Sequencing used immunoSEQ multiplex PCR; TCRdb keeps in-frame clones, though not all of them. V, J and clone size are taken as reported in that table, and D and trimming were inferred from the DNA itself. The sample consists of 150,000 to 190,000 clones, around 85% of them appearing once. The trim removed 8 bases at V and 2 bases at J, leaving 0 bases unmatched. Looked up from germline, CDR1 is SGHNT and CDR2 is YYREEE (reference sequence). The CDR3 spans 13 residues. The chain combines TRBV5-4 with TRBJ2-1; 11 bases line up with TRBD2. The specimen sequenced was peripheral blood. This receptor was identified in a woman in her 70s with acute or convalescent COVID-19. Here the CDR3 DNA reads TGTGCCAGTAGCGGGGGGGCCTACAATGAGCAGTTCTTC. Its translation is CASSGGAYNEQFF.